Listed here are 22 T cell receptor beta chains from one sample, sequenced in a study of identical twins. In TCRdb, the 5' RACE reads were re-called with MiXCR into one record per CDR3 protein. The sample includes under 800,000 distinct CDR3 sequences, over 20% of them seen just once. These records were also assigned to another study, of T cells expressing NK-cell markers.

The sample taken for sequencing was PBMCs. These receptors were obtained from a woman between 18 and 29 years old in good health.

The chain's CDR3 is CSVGRVSDEQYF. The CDR3 bases are TGCAGCGTTGGGAGGGTTTCGGACGAGCAGTACTTC. This rearrangement joins TRBV29-1 to TRBJ2-7; D perhaps matches TRBD2 (6 bases). CDR1 and CDR2 from the germline V gene are SQVTM and ANQGSEA. Trimming left V 4 bases short and J 5 bases short, with 12 bases between. CDR3 size: 12 residues.

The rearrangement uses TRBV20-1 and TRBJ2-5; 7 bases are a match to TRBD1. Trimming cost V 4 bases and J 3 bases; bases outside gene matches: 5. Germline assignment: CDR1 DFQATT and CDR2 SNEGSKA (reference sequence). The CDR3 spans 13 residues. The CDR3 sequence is CSATGTAKETQYF. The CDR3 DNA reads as TGCAGTGCTACCGGGACAGCCAAAGAGACCCAGTACTTC.

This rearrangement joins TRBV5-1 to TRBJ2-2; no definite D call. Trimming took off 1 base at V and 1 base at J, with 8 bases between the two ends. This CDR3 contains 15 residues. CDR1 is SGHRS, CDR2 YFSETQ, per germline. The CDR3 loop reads CASSLRSENTGELFF. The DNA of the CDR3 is TGCGCCAGCAGCTTGCGTTCAGAGAACACCGGGGAGCTGTTTTTT.

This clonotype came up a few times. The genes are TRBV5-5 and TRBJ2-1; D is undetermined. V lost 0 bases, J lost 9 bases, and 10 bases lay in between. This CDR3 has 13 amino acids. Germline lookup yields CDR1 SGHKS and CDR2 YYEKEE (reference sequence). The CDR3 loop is CASSLAEPGEQFF. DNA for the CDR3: TGTGCCAGCAGCTTGGCGGAGCCCGGTGAGCAGTTCTTC.

This CDR3 reads CASSSTGDTGELFF. The CDR3, as DNA: TGTGCCAGCTCATCTACAGGGGACACCGGGGAGCTGTTTTTT. The chain joins TRBV18 to TRBJ2-2, with 7 nucleotides matching TRBD1. The CDR3 extends over 14 amino acids. V lost 5 bases and J lost 3; bases outside the gene matches: 3. Looked up from germline, CDR1 is KGHSH and CDR2 is LQKENI.

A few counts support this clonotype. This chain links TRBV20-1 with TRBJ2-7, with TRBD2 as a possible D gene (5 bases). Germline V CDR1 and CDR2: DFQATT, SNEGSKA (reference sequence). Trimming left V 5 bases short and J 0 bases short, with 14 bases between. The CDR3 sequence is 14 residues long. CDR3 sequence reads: CSAAAVGASYEQYF. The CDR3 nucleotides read TGCAGTGCTGCTGCCGTGGGAGCCTCCTACGAGCAGTACTTC.

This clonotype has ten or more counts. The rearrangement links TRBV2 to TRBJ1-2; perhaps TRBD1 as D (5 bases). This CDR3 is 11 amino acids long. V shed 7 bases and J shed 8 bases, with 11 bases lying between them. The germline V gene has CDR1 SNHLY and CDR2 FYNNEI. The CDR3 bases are TGTGCCAGCACCAGAGGGGACGGCTACACCTTC. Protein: CASTRGDGYTF.

The CDR3 is CAISQTGGSYYGYTF. For the CDR3, the DNA is TGTGCCATCAGTCAGACAGGGGGCTCCTACTATGGCTACACCTTC. The rearrangement links TRBV10-3 to TRBJ1-2, with TRBD1 matching 10 bases. V lost 5 bases and J lost 3; bases outside the gene matches: 6. Germline V gene data show CDR1 as ENHRY and CDR2 as SYGVKD. This CDR3 spans 15 amino acids.

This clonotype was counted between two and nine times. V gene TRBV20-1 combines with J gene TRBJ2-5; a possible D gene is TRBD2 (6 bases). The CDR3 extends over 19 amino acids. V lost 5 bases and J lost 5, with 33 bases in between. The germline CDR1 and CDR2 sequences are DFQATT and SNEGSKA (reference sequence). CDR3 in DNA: TGCAGTGCTCCCCTACCGTTTAGCCAGCGGGTTCCATCAGGGGAGACCCAGTACTTC. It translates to CSAPLPFSQRVPSGETQYF.

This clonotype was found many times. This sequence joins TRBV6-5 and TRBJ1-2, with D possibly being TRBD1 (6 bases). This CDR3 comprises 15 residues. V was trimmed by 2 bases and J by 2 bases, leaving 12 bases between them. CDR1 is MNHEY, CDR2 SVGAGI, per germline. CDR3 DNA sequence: TGTGCCAGCAGTTACGTCGGTGGACAGAACTATGGCTACACCTTC. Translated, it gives CASSYVGGQNYGYTF.

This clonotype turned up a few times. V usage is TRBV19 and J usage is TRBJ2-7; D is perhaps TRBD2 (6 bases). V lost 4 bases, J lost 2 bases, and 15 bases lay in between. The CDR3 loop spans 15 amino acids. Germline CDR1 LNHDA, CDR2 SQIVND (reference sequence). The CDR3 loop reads CASSNLTRGTYEQYF. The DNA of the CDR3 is TGTGCCAGTAGTAATCTTACGCGGGGAACCTACGAGCAGTACTTC.

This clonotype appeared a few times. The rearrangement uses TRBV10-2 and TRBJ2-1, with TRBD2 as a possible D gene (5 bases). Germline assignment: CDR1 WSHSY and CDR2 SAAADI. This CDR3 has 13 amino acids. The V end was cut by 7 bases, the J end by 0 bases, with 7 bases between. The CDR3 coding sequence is TGCGCCAGCACCCGGGACTCCTACAATGAGCAGTTCTTC. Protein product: CASTRDSYNEQFF.

The CDR3, as DNA: TGTGCCAGCAGGATCGACAGGGGGCCAAGTAACACCATATATTTT. Encoded protein: CASRIDRGPSNTIYF. The chain combines TRBV6-1 with TRBJ1-3, with 10 bases fitting TRBD1. Germline V lookup: CDR1 MNHNS, CDR2 SASEGT. The CDR3 consists of 15 residues. V shed 6 bases and J 7 bases; nucleotides not matched to a gene: 9.

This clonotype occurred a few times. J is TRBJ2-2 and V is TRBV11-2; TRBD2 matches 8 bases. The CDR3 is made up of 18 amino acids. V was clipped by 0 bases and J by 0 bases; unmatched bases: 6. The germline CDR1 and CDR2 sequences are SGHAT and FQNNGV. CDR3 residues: CASSLDLAGFANTGELFF. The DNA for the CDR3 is TGTGCCAGCAGCTTAGATCTAGCGGGCTTCGCGAACACCGGGGAGCTGTTTTTT.

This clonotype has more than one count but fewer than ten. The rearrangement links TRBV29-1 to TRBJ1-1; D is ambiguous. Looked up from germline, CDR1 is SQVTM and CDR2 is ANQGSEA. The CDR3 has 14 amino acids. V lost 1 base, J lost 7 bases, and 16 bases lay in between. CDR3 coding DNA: TGCAGCGTTGAAGGACCGACTCCCTCATATGAAGCTTTCTTT. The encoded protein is CSVEGPTPSYEAFF.

CDR3 DNA: TGTGCCAGCAGCGTCATGCCCAATGAGCAGTTCTTC. This translates into CASSVMPNEQFF. The chain links TRBV9 to TRBJ2-1; D not resolved. The CDR3 spans 12 residues. Trimming shortened V by 2 bases and J by 6 bases, and 6 bases separated the two germline ends. CDR1 is SGDLS, CDR2 YYNGEE, per germline. Filled out from reference TRBV9 and TRBJ2-1, the complete variable domain reads DSGVTQTPKHLITATGQRVTLRCSPRSGDLSVYWYQQSLDQGLQFLIQYYNGEERAKGNILERFSAQQFPDLHSELNLSSLELGDSALYFCASSVMPNEQFFGPGTRLTVL.

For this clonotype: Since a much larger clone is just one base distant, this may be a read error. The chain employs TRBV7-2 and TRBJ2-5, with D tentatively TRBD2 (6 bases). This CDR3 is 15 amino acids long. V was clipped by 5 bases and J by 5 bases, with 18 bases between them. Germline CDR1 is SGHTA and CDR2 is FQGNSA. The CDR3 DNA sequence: TGTGCCAGCAGCCAACGGCCTAGCGTGGTTGAGACCCAGTACTTC. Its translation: CASSQRPSVVETQYF.

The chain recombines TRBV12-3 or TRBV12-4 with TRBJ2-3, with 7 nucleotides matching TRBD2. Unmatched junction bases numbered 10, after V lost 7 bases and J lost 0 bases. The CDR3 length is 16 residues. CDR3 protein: CASTLGRDPSTDTQYF. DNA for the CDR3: TGTGCCAGCACCCTAGGGAGGGACCCTAGCACAGATACGCAGTATTTT.

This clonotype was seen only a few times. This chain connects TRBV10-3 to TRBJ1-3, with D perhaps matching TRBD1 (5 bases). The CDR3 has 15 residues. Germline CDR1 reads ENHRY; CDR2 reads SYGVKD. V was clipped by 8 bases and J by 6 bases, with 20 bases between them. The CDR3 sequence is CAIPGTLIKKNTIYF. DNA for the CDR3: TGTGCCATCCCGGGGACCTTGATAAAAAAAAACACCATATATTTT.

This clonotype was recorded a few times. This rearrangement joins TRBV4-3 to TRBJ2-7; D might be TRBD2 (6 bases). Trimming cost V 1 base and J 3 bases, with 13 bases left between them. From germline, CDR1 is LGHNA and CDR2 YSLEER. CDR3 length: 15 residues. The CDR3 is CASSQGFRGSYEQYF. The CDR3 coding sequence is TGCGCCAGCAGCCAAGGCTTTCGGGGGAGCTACGAGCAGTACTTC.

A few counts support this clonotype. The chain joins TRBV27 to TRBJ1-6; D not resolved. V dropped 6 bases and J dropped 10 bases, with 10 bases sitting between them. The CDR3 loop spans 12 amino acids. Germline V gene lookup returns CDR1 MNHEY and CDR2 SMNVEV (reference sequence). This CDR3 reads CASRIPKSPLHF. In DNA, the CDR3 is TGTGCCAGCAGGATCCCAAAGTCACCCCTCCACTTT.

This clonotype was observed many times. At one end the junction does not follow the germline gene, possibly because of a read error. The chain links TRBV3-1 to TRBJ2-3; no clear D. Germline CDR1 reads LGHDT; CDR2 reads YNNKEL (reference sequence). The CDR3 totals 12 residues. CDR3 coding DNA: TGTGCCAGCAGCCAAGGCGGCCCCCGAATGGGTTTT. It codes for CASSQGGPRMGF.